The sequence of this T cell receptor (beta chain) was determined in a study of blood T cell repertoires in COVID-19. Study at large: Acute and convalescent COVID-19 samples came from the United States, Italy and Spain. In each case, the material was cDNA or gDNA derived from T cells, B-cell-depleted T cells, or PBMCs.

A single count supports this clone. Authors' processing steps: Quantification of nucleated cells was approximated via reference gene primer amplification. Sequencing was performed with immunoSEQ multiplex PCR; in TCRdb, only in-frame clones are kept and a portion is missing. Clonal size and the V and J genes are those of that table, whereas D and trimming came from the DNA. The sample holds around 200,000 clones; roughly 78% are singletons and the top ten take about 2.8%. This CDR3 is built from 15 residues. The V and J ends lost 5 bases and 9 bases, in that order; junction bases with no gene match: 13. The germline V gene encodes CDR1 SGHRS and CDR2 YFSETQ.

V is TRBV5-1 and J is TRBJ2-1; the match to TRBD1 covers 8 bases. Sequences were obtained from peripheral blood. This clonotype originated in a woman older than 75 with active or convalescent COVID-19. This CDR3 reads CASRPGTGEGVEQFF. The DNA for the CDR3 is TGCGCCAGCAGGCCTGGGACAGGAGAAGGAGTTGAGCAGTTCTTC.